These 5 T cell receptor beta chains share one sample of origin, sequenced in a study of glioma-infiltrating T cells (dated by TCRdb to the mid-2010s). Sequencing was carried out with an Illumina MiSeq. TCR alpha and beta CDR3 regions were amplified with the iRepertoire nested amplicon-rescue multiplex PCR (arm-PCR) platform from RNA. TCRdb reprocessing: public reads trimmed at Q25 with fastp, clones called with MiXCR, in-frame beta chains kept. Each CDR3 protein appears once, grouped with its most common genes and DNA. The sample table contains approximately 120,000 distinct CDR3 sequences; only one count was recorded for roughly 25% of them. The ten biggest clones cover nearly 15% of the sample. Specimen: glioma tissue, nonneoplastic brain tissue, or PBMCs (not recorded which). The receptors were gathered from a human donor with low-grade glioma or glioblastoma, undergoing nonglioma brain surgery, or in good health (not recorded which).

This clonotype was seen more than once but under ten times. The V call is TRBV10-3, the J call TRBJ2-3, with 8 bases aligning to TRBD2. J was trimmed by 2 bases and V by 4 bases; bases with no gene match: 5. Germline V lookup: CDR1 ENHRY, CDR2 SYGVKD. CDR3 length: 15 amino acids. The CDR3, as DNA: TGTGCCATCAGTGGTTTAGCGGGACTCACAGATACGCAGTATTTT. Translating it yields CAISGLAGLTDTQYF.

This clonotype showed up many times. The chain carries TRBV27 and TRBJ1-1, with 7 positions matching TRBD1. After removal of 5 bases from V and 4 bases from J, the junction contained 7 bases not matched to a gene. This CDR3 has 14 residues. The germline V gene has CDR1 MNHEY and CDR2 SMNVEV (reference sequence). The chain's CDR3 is CASSHQGGITEAFF. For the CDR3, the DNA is TGTGCCAGCAGTCATCAAGGGGGCATCACTGAAGCTTTCTTT.

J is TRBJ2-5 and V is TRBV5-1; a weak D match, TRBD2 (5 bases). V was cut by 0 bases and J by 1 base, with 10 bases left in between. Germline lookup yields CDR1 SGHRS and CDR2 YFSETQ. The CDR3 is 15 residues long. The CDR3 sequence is CASSLEGRAQETQYF. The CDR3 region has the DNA TGCGCCAGCAGCTTGGAAGGGCGGGCCCAAGAGACCCAGTACTTC.

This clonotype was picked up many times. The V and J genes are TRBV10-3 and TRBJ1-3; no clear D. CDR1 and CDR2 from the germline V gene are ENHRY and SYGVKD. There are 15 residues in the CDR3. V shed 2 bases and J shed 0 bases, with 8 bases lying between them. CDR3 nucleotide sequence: TGTGCCATCAGTGAGGGACCGATCTCTGGAAACACCATATATTTT. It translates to CAISEGPISGNTIYF.

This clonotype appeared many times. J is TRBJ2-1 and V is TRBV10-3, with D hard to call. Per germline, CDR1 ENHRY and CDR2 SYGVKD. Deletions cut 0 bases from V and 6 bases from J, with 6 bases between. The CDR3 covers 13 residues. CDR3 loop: CAISESNGNEQFF. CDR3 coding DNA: TGTGCCATCAGTGAGTCGAACGGCAATGAGCAGTTCTTC.